The text below deals with one T cell receptor beta chain. The data originate from a study of OX40 agonist ivuxolimab in advanced cancers. About the study: Patients took ivuxolimab, an agonistic anti-OX40 (CD134) antibody. Dose-escalation subjects each had hepatocellular carcinoma, melanoma, renal cell or head and neck cancer.

The repertoire was sequenced with immunoSEQ multiplex PCR; TCRdb's copy has only in-frame clones and lacks some. The sample contains tens of thousands of clones, around 90% of which appear only once. This CDR3 is built from 15 residues. The germline gives CDR1 LNHDA, CDR2 SQIVND (reference sequence). The V segment lost 5 bases and the J segment 6 bases; nucleotides outside the gene matches: 9. The source is an adult with an advanced solid tumor such as melanoma, head and neck, liver or kidney cancer. The source material was CD4+ or CD8+ T cells sorted from blood, sampled in a trial of the OX40 agonist ivuxolimab. The chain is built from TRBV19 and TRBJ2-3, with 9 bases aligning to TRBD2. DNA of the CDR3: TGTGCCAGTAGTTCCGCTAGCGGGATTCCGGATACGCAGTATTTT. Translation gives CASSSASGIPDTQYF.